This T cell receptor (beta chain) was observed in a study of control samples from healthy donors and cancer patients. This clone was seen a single time. The germline V gene encodes CDR1 SGHVS and CDR2 FQNEAQ. V gave up 8 bases and J gave up 5 bases, with 18 bases separating them. The CDR3 has 14 amino acids. Generated by immunoSEQ multiplex PCR, the TCRdb table keeps only in-frame clones and is missing some. Of under 450,000 clones listed, 80% to 95% are singletons. This chain connects TRBV7-8 to TRBJ1-1; TRBD1 is a possible D gene (6 bases). The sequencing input was PBMCs. This sequence was found in a man aged 40-55 years with head and neck cancer. CDR3 in DNA: TGTGCCAGCCATTGGGGGGGCGAGGGTACTGAAGCTTTCTTT. Amino acids: CASHWGGEGTEAFF.